The 13 T cell receptor beta chains given below trace back to one sample, sequenced in a study of shared clonotypes between healthy human individuals. Profiled with immunoSEQ multiplex PCR; TCRdb holds only in-frame clones, not every one. Among about 1 million clones listed, about 80% were seen once. The sequenced material came from memory CD4+ T cells sorted from blood. Noted subset: CD45RA-negative fraction. These receptors were collected from a young man in good health.

As concerns this clone: Other DNA sequences of this sample code for an identical CDR3. The chain employs TRBV6-5 and TRBJ2-7, with D uncertain. V lost 5 bases and J lost 3, with 5 bases in between. The germline CDR1 and CDR2 sequences are MNHEY and SVGAGI. This CDR3 has 11 residues. In DNA form, the CDR3 reads TGTGCCAGCAGTGATCGCTACGAGCAGTACTTC. Amino acids: CASSDRYEQYF.

Concerning this clone itself: Other DNA sequences within the sample encode an identical CDR3. V is TRBV7-9 and J is TRBJ2-5; D is undetermined. The CDR3 length is 11 residues. The ends were cut back, 3 bases at V and 5 bases at J, with 4 bases in the middle. Germline V gene lookup returns CDR1 SEHNR and CDR2 FQNEAQ (reference sequence). The CDR3: CASSFSETQYF. Here the CDR3 DNA reads TGTGCCAGCAGCTTCTCGGAGACCCAGTACTTC. The full variable domain, its missing parts supplied by reference TRBV7-9 and TRBJ2-5, is DTGVSQNPRHKITKRGQNVTFRCDPISEHNRLYWYRQTLGQGPEFLTYFQNEAQLEKSRLLSDRFSAERPKGSFSTLEIQRTEQGDSAMYLCASSFSETQYFGPGTRLLVL.

The sample holds a few counts of this clone. V is TRBV5-1 and J is TRBJ2-5; TRBD2 is a possible D gene (6 bases). CDR3 length equals 15 residues. Germline CDR1 and CDR2: SGHRS and YFSETQ. Trimming stripped 4 bases from V and 4 bases from J, with 17 bases between. DNA of the CDR3: TGCGCCAGCAGCGACACTAGCAGCTCGAGAGAGACCCAGTACTTC. It translates to CASSDTSSSRETQYF.

As for this clone: A read error may account for a junction end that differs from germline. The chain employs TRBV6-6 and TRBJ2-5; no definite D call. This CDR3 comprises 13 residues. Germline-derived CDR1 and CDR2 are MNHNY and SVGAGI (reference sequence). In DNA form, the CDR3 reads TGTGCCACCCTGTCAGACTCCCAAGGGACCCAGTACTTC. The encoded protein is CATLSDSQGTQYF.

Only one count was recorded for this clone. The V call is TRBV30, the J call TRBJ2-5; 10 bases agree with TRBD2. Germline V gene sequence: CDR1 GTSNPN, CDR2 SVGIG (reference sequence). V trimming: 3 bases; J trimming: 2 bases; junction bases outside the gene matches: 3. This CDR3 has 14 amino acids. In nucleotides, the CDR3 is TGTGCCTGGAGCAAAGCGGGGGGGCAAGAGACCCAGTACTTC. Translating gives CAWSKAGGQETQYF.

The sample holds a few counts of this clone. The V call is TRBV9, the J call TRBJ2-1; D is possibly TRBD2 (5 bases). The germline CDR1 and CDR2 sequences are SGDLS and YYNGEE. This CDR3 has 16 residues. V dropped 4 bases and J dropped 5 bases, with 19 bases sitting between them. This CDR3 is CASSPTSGFANNEQFF. In DNA, the CDR3 is TGTGCCAGCAGCCCCACGAGCGGATTCGCCAACAATGAGCAGTTCTTC. The entire variable domain, with the rest obtained from reference TRBV9 and TRBJ2-1, is as follows: DSGVTQTPKHLITATGQRVTLRCSPRSGDLSVYWYQQSLDQGLQFLIQYYNGEERAKGNILERFSAQQFPDLHSELNLSSLELGDSALYFCASSPTSGFANNEQFFGPGTRLTVL.

This chain connects TRBV5-4 to TRBJ2-2; the D is unclear. CDR1 SGHNT and CDR2 YYREEE come from the germline V gene (reference sequence). V was cut by 4 bases and J by 0 bases, with 4 bases left in between. The CDR3 loop spans 13 amino acids. CDR3 nucleotide sequence: TGTGCCAGCAGCAACGCGAACACCGGGGAGCTGTTTTTT. This codes for CASSNANTGELFF. The variable domain in full, with the rest retrieved from reference TRBV5-4 and TRBJ2-2, is ETGVTQSPTHLIKTRGQQVTLRCSSQSGHNTVSWYQQALGQGPQFIFQYYREEENGRGNFPPRFSGLQFPNYSSELNVNALELDDSALYLCASSNANTGELFFGEGSRLTVL.

This clone was counted a few times. The chain has TRBV6-5 and TRBJ1-2; no firm D call. Between the trimmed V and J ends, which lost 1 base and 5 bases, there was a span of 11 bases. Germline values: CDR1 MNHEY, CDR2 SVGAGI. The CDR3 has 14 residues. In DNA, the CDR3 is TGTGCCAGCAGTTACTTGGGTACTGGATATGGCTACACCTTC. Translating it yields CASSYLGTGYGYTF.

The chain is built from TRBV7-2 and TRBJ1-1; TRBD1 matches 7 bases. The V and J ends lost 6 bases and 4 bases, in that order; junction bases with no gene match: 8. The CDR3 runs to 14 residues. Germline V gene data show CDR1 as SGHTA and CDR2 as FQGNSA. The CDR3 loop is CASSSDRVSTEAFF. The CDR3 DNA reads TGTGCCAGCAGTTCCGACAGGGTGAGCACTGAAGCTTTCTTT. The full variable domain, with the rest looked up from reference TRBV7-2 and TRBJ1-1, is GAGVSQSPSNKVTEKGKDVELRCDPISGHTALYWYRQSLGQGLEFLIYFQGNSAPDKSGLPSDRFSAERTGGSVSTLTIQRTQQEDSAVYLCASSSDRVSTEAFFGQGTRLTVV.

The chain employs TRBV11-2 and TRBJ1-3; D unresolved. This CDR3 spans 14 amino acids. V was trimmed by 3 bases and J by 0 bases, leaving 6 bases between them. The germline gives CDR1 SGHAT, CDR2 FQNNGV. The CDR3 nucleotides read TGTGCCAGCAGCTTCGCGGTCTCTGGAAACACCATATATTTT. This sequence encodes CASSFAVSGNTIYF.

V is TRBV6-6 and J is TRBJ1-4, with 8 bases fitting TRBD1. The CDR3 loop spans 15 amino acids. Germline V gives CDR1 MNHNY, CDR2 SVGAGI (reference sequence). Trimming took 7 bases from V and 6 from J; bases not matched to a gene: 10. For the CDR3, the DNA is TGTGCCAGCAATCAAAAGTCAGGGGGCGATGAAAAACTGTTTTTT. It encodes CASNQKSGGDEKLFF.

The chain uses TRBV19 and TRBJ2-3, with 9 bases lining up with TRBD2. After removal of 4 bases from V and 0 bases from J, the junction contained 8 bases not matched to a gene. The V gene's germline CDR1 is LNHDA and CDR2 SQIVND (reference sequence). The CDR3 has 17 amino acids. The CDR3 nucleotides are TGTGCCAGTAGTAACCCTAGCGGGGCGATTAGCACAGATACGCAGTATTTT. Translation gives CASSNPSGAISTDTQYF.

As concerns this clone: This sample also contains other DNA sequences that code for the same CDR3. This chain connects TRBV5-1 to TRBJ2-5; D call uncertain. This CDR3 is 14 amino acids long. Germline lookup yields CDR1 SGHRS and CDR2 YFSETQ. V was pared by 0 bases and J by 1 base, with 7 bases between. The CDR3 reads CASSLGDAQETQYF. CDR3 coding DNA: TGCGCCAGCAGCTTGGGCGACGCCCAAGAGACCCAGTACTTC.